This T cell receptor (beta chain) is drawn from a study of blood T cell repertoires in COVID-19. The CDR3 covers 14 residues. Trimming cost V 4 bases and J 5 bases, with 14 bases left between them. CDR1 and CDR2 from the germline V gene are LGHDT and YNNKEL (reference sequence). Original analysis: For nucleated cells, counts were estimated from reference gene primer amplification. The repertoire was sequenced with immunoSEQ multiplex PCR; TCRdb's copy has only in-frame clones and lacks some. The D gene and trimming were derived from the DNA, and the V and J assignments and clone size from that table. Of under 350,000 clones in the sample, about nine tenths were seen once. The Seattle patients, enrolled during active infection, were followed longitudinally.

The receptor was isolated from a woman aged 30 to 39 with COVID-19, enrolled during active disease. V and J are TRBV3-1 (or the pseudogene TRBV3-2) and TRBJ2-5; TRBD1 is a possible D gene (6 bases). The sequencing input was peripheral blood. In DNA form, the CDR3 reads TGTGCCAGCAGCCCACAGGGTGGGTTGGAGACCCAGTACTTC. Amino acids: CASSPQGGLETQYF.